One and the same sample provided the 13 T cell receptor beta chains below, sequenced in a study of post-analysis software for immune sequencing data. For these receptors, no antigen is known. Study results and caveats: Higher frequency in patients than in controls was seen for about five TRBV segments, with TRBV5-6, TRBV5-1 and TRBV20-1 among them.

Researchers reported that TCR beta cDNA libraries carried unique molecular identifiers. TCRdb independently ran MiXCR on the PCR reads; one entry per CDR3 protein. This sample has around 710,000 distinct CDR3 sequences, with roughly 50% found just once. Sequencing was done on a sample of blood. Receptors were obtained from a girl aged 5-17 years with multiple sclerosis.

This chain connects TRBV7-2 to TRBJ2-1; D gene uncertain. Germline assignment: CDR1 SGHTA and CDR2 FQGNSA. The V gene lost 5 bases and the J gene lost 3 bases, with 14 bases spanning the gap. This CDR3 has 15 amino acids. The CDR3 DNA sequence: TGTGCCAGCAGCCCCCTCGGCTCCTTCTACAATGAGCAGTTCTTC. Encoded protein: CASSPLGSFYNEQFF.

This clonotype has only a few counts. The chain is built from TRBV12-3 or TRBV12-4 and TRBJ1-2; 8 nucleotides agree with TRBD1. CDR3 length: 13 amino acids. The V and J ends lost 5 bases and 4 bases, in that order; junction bases with no gene match: 3. The CDR3 DNA is TGTGCCAGCAGTCACGGACAGGGCTATGGCTACACCTTC. Translation gives CASSHGQGYGYTF.

This clonotype was recorded a few times. V and J are TRBV11-2 and TRBJ2-3; D may be TRBD2 (5 bases). Between the trimmed V and J ends, which lost 2 bases and 4 bases, there was a span of 10 bases. Per germline, CDR1 SGHAT and CDR2 FQNNGV. The CDR3 consists of 14 residues. CDR3 sequence (DNA): TGTGCCAGCAGCTTATCGGACTTCCCAGATACGCAGTATTTT. Its protein is CASSLSDFPDTQYF. The complete variable domain, with remaining parts taken from reference TRBV11-2 and TRBJ2-3, reads EAGVAQSPRYKIIEKRQSVAFWCNPISGHATLYWYQQILGQGPKLLIQFQNNGVVDDSQLPKDRFSAERLKGVDSTLKIQPAKLEDSAVYLCASSLSDFPDTQYFGPGTRLTVL.

The CDR3 coding sequence is TGCAGCGTTGAGCAACCGAGGGAAGCTTTCTTT. Its translation is CSVEQPREAFF. The chain uses TRBV29-1 and TRBJ1-1; D unclear. This CDR3 region has 11 residues. Germline V gives CDR1 SQVTM, CDR2 ANQGSEA. V was shortened by 3 bases and J by 8 bases, with 10 bases between the two germline ends.

The rearrangement uses TRBV28 and TRBJ2-1; TRBD1 agrees at 7 bases. This CDR3 is built from 15 residues. In germline, CDR1 is MDHEN, CDR2 SYDVKM. Trimming cost V 3 bases and J 7 bases; bases outside gene matches: 9. The CDR3 coding sequence is TGTGCCAGCAGTTTGCCTCAGGGGGTAAGAAATGAGCAGTTCTTC. Protein: CASSLPQGVRNEQFF.

As DNA, the CDR3 is TGCAGTGGGGACAGGGGTGGAGGGTACAATGAGCAGTTCTTC. Residues: CSGDRGGGYNEQFF. The chain recombines TRBV20-1 with TRBJ2-1; 10 nucleotides align to TRBD1. There are 14 residues in the CDR3. CDR1 DFQATT and CDR2 SNEGSKA come from the germline V gene (reference sequence). J was trimmed by 4 bases and V by 7 bases; bases with no gene match: 7.

The chain carries TRBV4-2 and TRBJ2-5; D gene ambiguous. V was pared by 0 bases and J by 0 bases, with 14 bases between. The CDR3 runs 17 residues. The germline V gene has CDR1 LGHNA and CDR2 YNFKEQ. CDR3 amino acids: CASSQERWSADQETQYF. The CDR3 DNA follows: TGTGCCAGCAGCCAAGAAAGGTGGAGCGCAGACCAAGAGACCCAGTACTTC.

This chain connects TRBV12-3 or TRBV12-4 to TRBJ2-7, with D hard to call. This CDR3 comprises 14 residues. Deletions cut 5 bases from V and 5 bases from J, with 16 bases between. This CDR3 is CASSPSTLVHEQYF. The CDR3, as DNA: TGTGCCAGCAGTCCCAGTACCCTCGTTCACGAGCAGTACTTC.

This chain connects TRBV7-2 to TRBJ2-7; D possibly corresponds to TRBD2 (6 bases). Trimming took 8 bases from V and 0 from J, leaving 14 bases between them. Germline V gene lookup returns CDR1 SGHTA and CDR2 FQGNSA. The CDR3 covers 14 residues. This chain's CDR3 is CASRSAGNSYEQYF. The CDR3 DNA reads TGTGCCAGCCGCTCGGCGGGAAACTCCTACGAGCAGTACTTC.

The rearrangement uses TRBV12-3 or TRBV12-4 and TRBJ2-5, with D perhaps assigned TRBD1 or TRBD2 (5 bases each). The CDR3 runs to 17 residues. The V end was cut by 6 bases, the J end by 0 bases, with 20 bases between. The CDR3 reads CASRMARFGGHQETQYF. For the CDR3, the DNA is TGTGCCAGCAGGATGGCCCGCTTTGGGGGACACCAAGAGACCCAGTACTTC.

The chain couples TRBV4-3 to TRBJ2-5; D might be TRBD1 (6 bases). The DNA end lines up better with TRBJ2-7; the J call may be wrong. The V gene's germline CDR1 is LGHNA and CDR2 YSLEER. The CDR3 extends over 15 amino acids. The CDR3 DNA follows: TGCGCCAGCAGCATAGACAGGACCGTTTCTTACGAGCAGTACTTC. It encodes CASSIDRTVSYEQYF.

The table lists this clonotype with a few counts. DNA of the CDR3: TGTGCCATCAGTGGGCGGATCGAAACCTACGAGCAGTACTTC. This gives the protein CAISGRIETYEQYF. The chain couples TRBV10-3 to TRBJ2-7; D remains unclear. V shed 4 bases and J shed 2 bases, with 12 bases lying between them. This CDR3 comprises 14 residues. Germline-derived CDR1 and CDR2 are ENHRY and SYGVKD.

A few counts support this clonotype. The chain uses TRBV7-8 and TRBJ2-3, with a tentative D call TRBD2 (6 bases). The CDR3 totals 14 residues. Germline V CDR1 and CDR2: SGHVS, FQNEAQ. With 5 bases removed from V and 0 bases from J, the gap between germline ends came to 9 bases. The chain's CDR3 is CASSPRESTDTQYF. The CDR3 DNA reads as TGTGCCAGCAGCCCCCGGGAGAGCACAGATACGCAGTATTTT.